This note documents a single T cell receptor beta chain sequence. The antigen remains unidentified. The V and J ends lost 4 bases and 3 bases respectively, with 10 bases between them. Germline assignment: CDR1 MNHEY and CDR2 SVGEGT. This CDR3 spans 13 amino acids. According to the study, TCR beta libraries were built with iRepertoire HTBI primers and CDR3-region Arm-PCR. TCRdb itself ran the multiplex PCR reads through MiXCR, one entry per CDR3 protein. The table has more than 300,000 distinct CDR3 sequences, around 20% seen once. The data are from a study of regulatory T cells in long-lasting Graves disease. Whole-study findings and limits: Persistent disease samples used TRBV28, TRBJ1-2 and TRBJ2-5 preferentially.

Time point reported: persistent/refractory GD, antithyroid drugs over 5 years with positive TRAb. PBMCs were the source of the RNA used for TCR sequencing. The source of this sequence is a female donor with Graves disease. The genes are TRBV6-2 or TRBV6-3 and TRBJ2-7, with D uncertain. Sample: peripheral blood mononuclear cells (PBMCs), taken when the disease was refractory, from a patient treated with antithyroid drugs. This chain's CDR3 is CASSLVQNYEQYF. CDR3 bases: TGTGCCAGCAGTTTGGTACAGAACTACGAGCAGTACTTC.